The T cell receptor (beta chain) under discussion was sequenced for a study of blood T cell repertoires in COVID-19. Assay used: immunoSEQ multiplex PCR; TCRdb lists only in-frame clones, some missing. The data hold roughly 300,000 clones, with around 90% observed a single time. Residents of 24 US areas, aged roughly 18 to 89 years, made up the participants. The germline V gene encodes CDR1 LNHDA and CDR2 SQIVND (reference sequence). V was shortened by 6 bases and J by 5 bases, with 13 bases between the two germline ends. This CDR3 spans 13 amino acids. This sequence was found in a woman aged 30 to 39 who had recovered from COVID-19. The sequencing sample was made of PBMCs or T cells enriched from blood (not recorded which). The V and J genes are TRBV19 and TRBJ1-1, with D perhaps TRBD1 (5 bases). The CDR3, as DNA: TGTGCCAGTAGCCCAGGGTTTTCAACTGAAGCTTTCTTT. This gives the protein CASSPGFSTEAFF.